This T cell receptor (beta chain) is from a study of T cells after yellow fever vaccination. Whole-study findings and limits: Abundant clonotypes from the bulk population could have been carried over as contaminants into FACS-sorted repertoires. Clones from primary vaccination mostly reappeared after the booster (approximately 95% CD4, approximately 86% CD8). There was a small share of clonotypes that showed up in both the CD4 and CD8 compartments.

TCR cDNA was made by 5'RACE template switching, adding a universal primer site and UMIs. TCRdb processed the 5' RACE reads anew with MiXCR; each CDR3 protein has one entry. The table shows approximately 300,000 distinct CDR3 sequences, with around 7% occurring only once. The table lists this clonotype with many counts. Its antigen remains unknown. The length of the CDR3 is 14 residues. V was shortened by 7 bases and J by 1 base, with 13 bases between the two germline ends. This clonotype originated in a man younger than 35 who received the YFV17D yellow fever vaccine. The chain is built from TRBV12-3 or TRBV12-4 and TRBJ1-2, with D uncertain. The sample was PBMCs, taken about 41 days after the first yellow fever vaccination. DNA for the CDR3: TGTGCCAGCACCCAAGAGGCTTTTAACTATGGCTACACCTTC. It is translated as CASTQEAFNYGYTF.